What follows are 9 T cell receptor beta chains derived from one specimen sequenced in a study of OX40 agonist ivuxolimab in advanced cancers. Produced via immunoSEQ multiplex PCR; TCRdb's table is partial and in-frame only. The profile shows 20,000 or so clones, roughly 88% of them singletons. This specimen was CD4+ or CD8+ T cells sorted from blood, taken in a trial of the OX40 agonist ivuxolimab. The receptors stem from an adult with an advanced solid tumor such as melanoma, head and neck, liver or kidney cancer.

The CDR3 reads CASSQVLGHSTDTQYF. CDR3 DNA sequence: TGCGCCAGCAGCCAAGTGTTGGGGCATAGCACAGATACGCAGTATTTT. The V and J genes are TRBV4-1 and TRBJ2-3; possibly TRBD1 for D (5 bases). Trimming stripped 1 base from V and 0 bases from J, with 11 bases between. Germline V lookup: CDR1 MGHRA, CDR2 YSYEKL. The CDR3 length is 16 residues.

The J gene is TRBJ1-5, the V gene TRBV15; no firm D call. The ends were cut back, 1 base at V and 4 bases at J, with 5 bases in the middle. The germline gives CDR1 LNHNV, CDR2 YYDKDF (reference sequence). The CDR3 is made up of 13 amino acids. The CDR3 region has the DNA TGTGCCACCAGCAGAGCTCTGAATCAGCCCCAGCATTTT. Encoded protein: CATSRALNQPQHF.

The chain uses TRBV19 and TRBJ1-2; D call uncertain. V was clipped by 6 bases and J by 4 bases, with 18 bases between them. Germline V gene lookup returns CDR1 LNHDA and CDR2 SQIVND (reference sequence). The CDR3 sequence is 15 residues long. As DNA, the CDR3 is TGTGCCAGTAGCGTACCCGCGGGAAGGGCCTATGGCTACACCTTC. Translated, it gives CASSVPAGRAYGYTF. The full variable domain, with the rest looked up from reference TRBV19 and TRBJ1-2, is DGGITQSPKYLFRKEGQNVTLSCEQNLNHDAMYWYRQDPGQGLRLIYYSQIVNDFQKGDIAEGYSVSREKKESFPLTVTSAQKNPTAFYLCASSVPAGRAYGYTFGSGTRLTVV.

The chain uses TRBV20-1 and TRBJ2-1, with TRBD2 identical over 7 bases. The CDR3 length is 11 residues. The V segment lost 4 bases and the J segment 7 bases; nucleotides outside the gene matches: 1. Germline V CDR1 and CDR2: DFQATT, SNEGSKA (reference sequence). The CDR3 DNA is TGCAGTGCTAATAGCGGGAATGAGCAGTTCTTC. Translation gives CSANSGNEQFF.

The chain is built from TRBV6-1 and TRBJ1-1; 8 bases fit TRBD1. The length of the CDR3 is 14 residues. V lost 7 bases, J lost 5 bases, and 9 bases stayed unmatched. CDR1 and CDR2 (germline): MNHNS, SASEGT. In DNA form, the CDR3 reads TGTGCCAGCACCGCTAACCGGGACAGGACTGAAGCTTTCTTT. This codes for CASTANRDRTEAFF.

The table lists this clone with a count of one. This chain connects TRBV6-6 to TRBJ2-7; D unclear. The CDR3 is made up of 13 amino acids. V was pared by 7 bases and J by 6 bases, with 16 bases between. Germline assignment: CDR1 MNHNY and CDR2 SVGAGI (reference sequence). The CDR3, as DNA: TGTGCCAGCACCTACCTCAGAAAAGGCGAGCAGTACTTC. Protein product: CASTYLRKGEQYF.

The CDR3 is CASSLGVGGASEKLFF. The CDR3 nucleotides are TGTGCCAGCAGCTTAGGCGTGGGGGGGGCAAGTGAAAAACTGTTTTTT. The chain is built from TRBV13 and TRBJ1-4, with TRBD1 as a possible D gene (6 bases). This CDR3 has 16 residues. The germline CDR1 and CDR2 sequences are PRHDT and FYEKMQ (reference sequence). Deletions cut 0 bases from V and 7 bases from J, with 15 bases between.

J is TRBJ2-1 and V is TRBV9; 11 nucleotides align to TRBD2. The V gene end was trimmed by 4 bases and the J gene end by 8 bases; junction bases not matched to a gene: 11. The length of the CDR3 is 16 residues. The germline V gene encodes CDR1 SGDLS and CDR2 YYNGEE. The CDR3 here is CASSPTIAGGGHEQFF. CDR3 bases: TGTGCCAGCAGCCCCACTATAGCGGGAGGGGGCCATGAGCAGTTCTTC.

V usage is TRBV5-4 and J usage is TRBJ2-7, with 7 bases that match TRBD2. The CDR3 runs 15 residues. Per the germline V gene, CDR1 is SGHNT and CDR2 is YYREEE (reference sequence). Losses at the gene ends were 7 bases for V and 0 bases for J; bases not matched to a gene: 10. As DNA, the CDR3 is TGTGCCAGCTTCCGGCGCGGGAGCCTCTCCTACGAGCAGTACTTC. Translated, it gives CASFRRGSLSYEQYF.